The present TCR beta chain was sequenced within a study of cytomegalovirus exposure and HLA in healthy donors. Study-wide context: Roughly 89 million unique TCR sequences came from HLA-typed donors in an early release.

The CDR3 has 15 amino acids. The V and J ends lost 5 bases and 0 bases respectively, with 11 bases between them. From germline, CDR1 is MNHNS and CDR2 SASEGT. PCR amplification relied on 60 Vbeta primers (plus 13 Jbeta primers). Assay used: immunoSEQ multiplex PCR; TCRdb lists only in-frame clones, some missing. In the table there are about 190,000 clones, about 69% of which are singletons. The origin of this receptor is a man aged 25-40 years in good health and CMV-seropositive. Sequencing was performed on PBMCs. The chain has TRBV6-1 and TRBJ1-5; the D is unclear. CDR3 nucleotide sequence: TGTGCCAGCAGTCGATCAGGTCATAGCAATCAGCCCCAGCATTTT. Amino acid sequence: CASSRSGHSNQPQHF.